The sequence of this T cell receptor (beta chain) was determined in a study of T cells in Graves' hyperthyroidism and ophthalmopathy. A few counts support this clonotype. Using RNA transcripts as the source, TCR beta CDR3 regions were amplified. Primed by the HTBI set, a first-round RT-PCR was run on the TCR CDR3. TCRdb ran MiXCR on the multiplex PCR reads and lists one entry per CDR3 protein. This repertoire shows more than 500,000 distinct CDR3 sequences, roughly 15% found once; its top ten account for less than 4.5%. Germline V gene data show CDR1 as SQVTM and CDR2 as ANQGSEA. The length of the CDR3 is 14 residues. Trimming left V 5 bases short and J 0 bases short, with 11 bases between.

The sequenced sample was blood. This clonotype was obtained from a woman aged 25 to 39 with Graves' hyperthyroidism. V gene TRBV29-1 combines with J gene TRBJ2-1, with a possible D match to TRBD1 (6 bases). The CDR3 is CSVRTVSSYNEQFF. Written as DNA, the CDR3 is TGCAGCGTTCGGACAGTAAGCTCCTACAATGAGCAGTTCTTC.